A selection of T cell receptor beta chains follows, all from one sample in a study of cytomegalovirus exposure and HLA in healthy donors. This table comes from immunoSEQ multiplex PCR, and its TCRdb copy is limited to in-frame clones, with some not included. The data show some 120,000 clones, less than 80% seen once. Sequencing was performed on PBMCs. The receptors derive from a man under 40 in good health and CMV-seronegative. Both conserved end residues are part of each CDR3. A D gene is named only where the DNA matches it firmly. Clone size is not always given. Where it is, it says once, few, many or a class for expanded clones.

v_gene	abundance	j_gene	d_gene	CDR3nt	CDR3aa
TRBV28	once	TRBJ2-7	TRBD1	TGTGCCAGCAGTTTCACAGGGGCCCGCTCCTACGAGCAGTACTTC	CASSFTGARSYEQYF
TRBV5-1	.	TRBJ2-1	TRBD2	TGCGCCAGCAGCTACATAGCGGGGGGGCGAGATGAGCAGTTCTTC	CASSYIAGGRDEQFF
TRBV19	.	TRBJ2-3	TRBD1	TGTGCCAGTGGGGGACAGGGGGAAGATACGCAGTATTTT	CASGGQGEDTQYF
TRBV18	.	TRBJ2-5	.	TGTGCCAGCTCACCGACAAGGGGAGAGACCCAGTACTTC	CASSPTRGETQYF
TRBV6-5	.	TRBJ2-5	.	TGTGCCAGCAGTTACTCGGCCGACATGTCACGAGAGACCCAGTACTTC	CASSYSADMSRETQYF
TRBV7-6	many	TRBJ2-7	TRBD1	TGTGCCAGCAGCTTGTCCGACAGGGATGGGGACGAGCAGTACTTC	CASSLSDRDGDEQYF
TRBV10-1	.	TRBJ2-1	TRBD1	TGCGCCATCTACCCTTACTGGGACAGGGGCTACAATGAGCAGTTCTTC	CAIYPYWDRGYNEQFF
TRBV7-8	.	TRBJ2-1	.	TGTGCCAGCAGCTTAGTCGGACTCCCAATAGCCTCCGATGAGCAGTTCTTC	CASSLVGLPIASDEQFF
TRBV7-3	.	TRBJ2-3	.	TGTGCCAGCAGCCAACTAGGGCCGGGAGATACGCAGTATTTT	CASSQLGPGDTQYF
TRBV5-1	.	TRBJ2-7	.	TGCGCCAGCAGCTTAATACAGGGCAACTCCTACGAGCAGTACTTC	CASSLIQGNSYEQYF
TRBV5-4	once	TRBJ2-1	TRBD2	TGTGCCAGCAGCACCTATAGGCTAGCGGGCAATGAGCAGTTCTTC	CASSTYRLAGNEQFF
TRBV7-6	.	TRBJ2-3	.	TGTGCCAGCATGGGGGGTTCTACAGATACGCAGTATTTT	CASMGGSTDTQYF
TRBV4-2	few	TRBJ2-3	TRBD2	TGTGCCAGCAGCCCAACCGGCCGCGGGGGGGCCTTGGGGACAGATACGCAGTATTTT	CASSPTGRGGALGTDTQYF
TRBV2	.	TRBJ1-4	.	TGTGCCAGCAGATCCAGGGTGGTTAATGAAAAACTGTTTTTT	CASRSRVVNEKLFF
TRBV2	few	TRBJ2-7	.	TGTGCCGGCCACAGGGATTCCTACGAGCAGTACTTC	CAGHRDSYEQYF
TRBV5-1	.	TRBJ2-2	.	TGCGCCAGCAGCCGCGGGACAGCGAACACCGGGGAGCTGTTTTTT	CASSRGTANTGELFF
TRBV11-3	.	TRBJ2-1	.	TGTGCCAGCAGCGCGACAGTTTTTTCCTACAATGAGCAGTTCTTC	CASSATVFSYNEQFF
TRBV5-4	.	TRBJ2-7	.	TGTGCCAGCAGCTTCGCAGGGGTAGCCTACGAGCAGTACTTC	CASSFAGVAYEQYF
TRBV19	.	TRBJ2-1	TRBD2	TGTGCCAGTAGTACCAGGACTAGCGGGGGGGCCTTGAGGTCGTTCTTC	CASSTRTSGGALRSFF
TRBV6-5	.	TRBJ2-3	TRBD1	TGTGCCAGCAGTTATCGGGACAGGGCCACAGATACGCAGTATTTT	CASSYRDRATDTQYF
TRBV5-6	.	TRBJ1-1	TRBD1	TGTGCCAGCAGCCCGACAGGGCTGAACACTGAAGCTTTCTTT	CASSPTGLNTEAFF
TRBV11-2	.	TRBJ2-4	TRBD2	TGTGCCACGGGGGGAGCCAAAAACATTCAGTACTTC	CATGGAKNIQYF
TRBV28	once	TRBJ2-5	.	TGTGCCAGCAGCCAGGGATATGGATATTCGTACCAAGAGACCCAGTACTTC	CASSQGYGYSYQETQYF
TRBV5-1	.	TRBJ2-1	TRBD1	TGCGCCAGCAGCCCTAGACAGGGGAACAATGAGCAGTTCTTC	CASSPRQGNNEQFF
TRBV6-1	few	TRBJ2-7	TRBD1	TGTGCCAGCGGTGAGACAGGGAGCTCCTACGAGCAGTACTTC	CASGETGSSYEQYF
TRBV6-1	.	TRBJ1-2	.	TGTGCCACGGGGGACTATGGCTACACCTTC	CATGDYGYTF
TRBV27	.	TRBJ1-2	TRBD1	TGTGCCAGCAGTTTGGGGGGACAGTATGGCTACACCTTC	CASSLGGQYGYTF
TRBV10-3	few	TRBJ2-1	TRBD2	TGTGCTATTTCCGGACTAGCGGGGAATGAGCAGTTCTTC	CAISGLAGNEQFF
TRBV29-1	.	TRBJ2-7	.	TGCAGCGTTGGGCTACTACACTACGAGCAGTACTTC	CSVGLLHYEQYF
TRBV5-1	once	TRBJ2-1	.	TGCGCCAGCAGCTTAATAGGGGGGGACTACAATGAGCAGTTCTTC	CASSLIGGDYNEQFF
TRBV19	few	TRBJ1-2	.	TGTGCCAGTAGACACCACTATGGCTACACCTTC	CASRHHYGYTF
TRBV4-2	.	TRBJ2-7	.	TGTGCCAGCCGGATGCTAGGCTCCTACGAGCAGTACTTC	CASRMLGSYEQYF